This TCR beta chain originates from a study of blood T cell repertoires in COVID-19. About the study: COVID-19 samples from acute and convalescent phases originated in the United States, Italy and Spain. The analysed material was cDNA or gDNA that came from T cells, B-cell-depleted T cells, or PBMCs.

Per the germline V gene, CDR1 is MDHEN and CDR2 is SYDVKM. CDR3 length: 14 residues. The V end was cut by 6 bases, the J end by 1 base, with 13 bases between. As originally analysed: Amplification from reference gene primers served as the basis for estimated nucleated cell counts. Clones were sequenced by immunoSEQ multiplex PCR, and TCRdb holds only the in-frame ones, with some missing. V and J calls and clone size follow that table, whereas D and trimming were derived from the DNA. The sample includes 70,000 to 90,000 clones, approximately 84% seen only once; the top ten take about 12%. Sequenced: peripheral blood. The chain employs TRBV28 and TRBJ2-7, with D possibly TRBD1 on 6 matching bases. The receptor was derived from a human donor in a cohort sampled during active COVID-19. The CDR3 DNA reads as TGTGCCAGCAGACCAGGGACACCTTCCTACGAGCAGTACTTC. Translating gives CASRPGTPSYEQYF.